A selection of T cell receptor beta chains follows, all from one sample in a study of PD-L1 blockade in urothelial cancer. TCRdb's copy holds only in-frame clones and misses some; the assay was immunoSEQ multiplex PCR. The sample contains about 45,000 clones, roughly four fifths of which appear only once. Material: PBMCs, obtained around atezolizumab (anti-PD-L1) treatment. The receptors derive from a man aged 60 to 69 with urothelial cancer. CDR3s leave out the opening cysteine and the closing phenylalanine or tryptophan.

J	V	CDR3
TRBJ2-2	TRBV6-5	ASSYRQGAPGELF
TRBJ1-4	TRBV29-1	SGYNEKLF
TRBJ2-3	TRBV10-3	AISEKTGLGDTQY
TRBJ1-5	TRBV6-1	ASQYEGNQPQH
TRBJ2-7	TRBV7-9	ASSKSSYEQY
TRBJ2-7	TRBV7-2	ASSFAGVEGQY
TRBJ2-5	TRBV28	ASSLGRLRGGGTQY
TRBJ1-3	TRBV19	ASSIPGRTGNTIY
TRBJ1-2	TRBV6-5	ASSYEGADYGYT
TRBJ2-7	TRBV30	AWSKRQDISYEQY
TRBJ2-1	TRBV6-5	ASRVLATARNEQF
TRBJ1-2	TRBV19	ALGDGYT
TRBJ2-2	TRBV10-3	AISEFQGDTGELF
TRBJ2-1	TRBV29-1	SVDRVVGNEQF
TRBJ1-1	TRBV6-5	ASSYGTVNTEAF
TRBJ2-7	TRBV5-5	ASSLVPGAYEQY
TRBJ2-7	TRBV6-5	ASSYSGQGSYEQY
TRBJ1-2	TRBV19	ASSISVYGYT
TRBJ2-7	TRBV13	ASSLQGGWGEQY
TRBJ2-7	TRBV7-2	ASSLGFQDTYEQY